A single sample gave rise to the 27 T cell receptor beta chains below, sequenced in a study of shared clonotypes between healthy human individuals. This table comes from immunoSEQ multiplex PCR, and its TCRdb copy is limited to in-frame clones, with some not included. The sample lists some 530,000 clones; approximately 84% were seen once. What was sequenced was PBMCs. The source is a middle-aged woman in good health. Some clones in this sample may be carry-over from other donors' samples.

The CDR3 bases are TGCGCCAGCAGCTTGGCCCCCGCCCCGCAGTTCTTC. It yields the protein CASSLAPAPQFF. The V and J genes are TRBV5-1 and TRBJ2-1; D is unclear. The ends were cut back, 0 bases at V and 12 bases at J, with 10 bases in the middle. Germline assignment: CDR1 SGHRS and CDR2 YFSETQ. The CDR3 covers 12 residues.

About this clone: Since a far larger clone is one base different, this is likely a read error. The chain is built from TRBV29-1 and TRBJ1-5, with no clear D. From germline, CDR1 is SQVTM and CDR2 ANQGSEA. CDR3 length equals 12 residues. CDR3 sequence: CSVVIGQQHQHF. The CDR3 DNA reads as TGCAGCGTTGTAATAGGGCAGCAGCACCAGCATTTT.

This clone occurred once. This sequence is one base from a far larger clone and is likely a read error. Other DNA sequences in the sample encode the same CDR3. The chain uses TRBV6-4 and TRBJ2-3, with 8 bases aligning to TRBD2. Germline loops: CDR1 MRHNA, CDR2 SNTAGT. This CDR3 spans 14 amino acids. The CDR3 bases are TGCGCCAGCAGTAGCGGGAAAGACTTGGATACGCAGTATTTT. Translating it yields CASSSGKDLDTQYF.

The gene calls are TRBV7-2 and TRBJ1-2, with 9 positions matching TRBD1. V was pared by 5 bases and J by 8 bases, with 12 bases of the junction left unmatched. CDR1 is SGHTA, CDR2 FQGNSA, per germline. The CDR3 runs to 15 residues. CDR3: CASSRGGQGPGGYTF. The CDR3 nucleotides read TGTGCCAGCAGCCGAGGGGGACAGGGTCCGGGAGGCTACACCTTC. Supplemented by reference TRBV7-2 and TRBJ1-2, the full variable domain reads GAGVSQSPSNKVTEKGKDVELRCDPISGHTALYWYRQSLGQGLEFLIYFQGNSAPDKSGLPSDRFSAERTGGSVSTLTIQRTQQEDSAVYLCASSRGGQGPGGYTFGSGTRLTVV.

The CDR3 nucleotides read TGTGCCAGCAGCCCGAAAAGGGGGAACAAAAACATTCAGTACTTC. It encodes CASSPKRGNKNIQYF. V is TRBV5-6 and J is TRBJ2-4, with D maybe TRBD1 (6 bases). This CDR3 has 15 amino acids. V was shortened by 4 bases and J by 3 bases, with 14 bases between the two germline ends. The germline gives CDR1 SGHDT, CDR2 YYEEEE.

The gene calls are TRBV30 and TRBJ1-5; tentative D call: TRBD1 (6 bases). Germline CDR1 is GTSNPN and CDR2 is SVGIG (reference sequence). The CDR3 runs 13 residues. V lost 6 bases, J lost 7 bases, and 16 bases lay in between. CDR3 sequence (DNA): TGTGCCTGTAGTAGGGGGAACGAGCAGCCCCAGCATTTT. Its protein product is CACSRGNEQPQHF.

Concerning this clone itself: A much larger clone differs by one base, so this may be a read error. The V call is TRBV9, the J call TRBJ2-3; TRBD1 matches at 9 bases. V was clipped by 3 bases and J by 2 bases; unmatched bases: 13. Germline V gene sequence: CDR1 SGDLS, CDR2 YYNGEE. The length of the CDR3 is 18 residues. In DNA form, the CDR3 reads TGTGCCAGCAGCGCCAATCTGGGACAGGGAACTCCCACAGATACGCAGTATTTT. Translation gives CASSANLGQGTPTDTQYF.

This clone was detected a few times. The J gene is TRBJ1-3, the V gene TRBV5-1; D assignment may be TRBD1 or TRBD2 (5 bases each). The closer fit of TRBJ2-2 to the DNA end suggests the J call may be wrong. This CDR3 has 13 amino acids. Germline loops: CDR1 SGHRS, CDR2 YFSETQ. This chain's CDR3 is CASSPTRGGELFF. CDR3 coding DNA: TGCGCCAGCAGCCCAACGAGGGGAGGGGAGCTGTTTTTT.

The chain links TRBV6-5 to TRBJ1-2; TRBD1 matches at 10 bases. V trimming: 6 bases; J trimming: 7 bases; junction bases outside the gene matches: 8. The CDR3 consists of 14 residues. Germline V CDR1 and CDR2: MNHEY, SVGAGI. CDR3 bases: TGTGCCAGCAGCCCCGGACAGGGGGACGGTGGCTACACCTTC. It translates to CASSPGQGDGGYTF.

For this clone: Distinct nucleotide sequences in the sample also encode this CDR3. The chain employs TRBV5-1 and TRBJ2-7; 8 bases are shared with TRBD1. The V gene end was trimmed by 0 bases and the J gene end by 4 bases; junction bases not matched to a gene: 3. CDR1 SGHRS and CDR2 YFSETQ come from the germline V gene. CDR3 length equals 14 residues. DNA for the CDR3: TGCGCCAGCAGCTTGGCGCAGGGGGCTTACGAGCAGTACTTC. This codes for CASSLAQGAYEQYF.

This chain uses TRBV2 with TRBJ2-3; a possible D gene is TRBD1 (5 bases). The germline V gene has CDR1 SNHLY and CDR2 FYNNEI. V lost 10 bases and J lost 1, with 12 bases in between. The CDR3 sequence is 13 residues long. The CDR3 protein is CATKLGGTDTQYF. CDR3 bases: TGTGCCACAAAGCTAGGGGGCACAGATACGCAGTATTTT.

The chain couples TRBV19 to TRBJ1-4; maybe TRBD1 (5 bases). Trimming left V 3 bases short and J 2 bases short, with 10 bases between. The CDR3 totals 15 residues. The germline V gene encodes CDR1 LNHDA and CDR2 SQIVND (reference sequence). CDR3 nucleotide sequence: TGTGCCAGTAGTATGGTCGGGGGGACTAATGAAAAACTGTTTTTT. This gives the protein CASSMVGGTNEKLFF. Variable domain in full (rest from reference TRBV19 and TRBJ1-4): DGGITQSPKYLFRKEGQNVTLSCEQNLNHDAMYWYRQDPGQGLRLIYYSQIVNDFQKGDIAEGYSVSREKKESFPLTVTSAQKNPTAFYLCASSMVGGTNEKLFFGSGTQLSVL.

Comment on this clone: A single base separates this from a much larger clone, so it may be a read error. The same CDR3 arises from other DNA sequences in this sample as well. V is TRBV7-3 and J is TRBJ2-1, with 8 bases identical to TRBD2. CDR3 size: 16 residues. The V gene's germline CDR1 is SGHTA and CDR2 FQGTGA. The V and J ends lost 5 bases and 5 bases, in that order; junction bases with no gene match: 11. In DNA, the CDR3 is TGTGCCAGCAGCCCCCCAGCGCTAGCGGGCAACAATGAGCAGTTCTTC. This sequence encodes CASSPPALAGNNEQFF.

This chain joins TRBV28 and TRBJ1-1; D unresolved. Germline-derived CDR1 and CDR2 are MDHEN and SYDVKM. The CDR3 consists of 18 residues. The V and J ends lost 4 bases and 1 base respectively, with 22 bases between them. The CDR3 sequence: CASSSFSGFIDKNTEAFF. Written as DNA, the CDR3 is TGTGCCAGCAGTTCTTTTTCAGGTTTCATCGACAAGAACACTGAAGCTTTCTTT.

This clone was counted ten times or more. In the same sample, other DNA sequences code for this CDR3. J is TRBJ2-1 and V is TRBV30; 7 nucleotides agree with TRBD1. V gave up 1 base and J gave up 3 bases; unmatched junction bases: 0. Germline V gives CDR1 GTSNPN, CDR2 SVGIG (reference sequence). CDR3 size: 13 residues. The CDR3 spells CAWSGDSYNEQFF. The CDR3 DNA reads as TGTGCCTGGAGTGGGGACAGCTACAATGAGCAGTTCTTC.

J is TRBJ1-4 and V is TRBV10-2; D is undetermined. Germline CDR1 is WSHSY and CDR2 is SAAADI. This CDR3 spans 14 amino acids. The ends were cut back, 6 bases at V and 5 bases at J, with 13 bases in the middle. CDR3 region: CASRRTAENEKLFF. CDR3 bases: TGCGCCAGCAGGAGGACTGCAGAAAATGAAAAACTGTTTTTT.

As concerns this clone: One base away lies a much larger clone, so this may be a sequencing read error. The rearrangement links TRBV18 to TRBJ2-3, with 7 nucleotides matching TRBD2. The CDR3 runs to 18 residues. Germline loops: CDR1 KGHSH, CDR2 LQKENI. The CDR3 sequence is CDSSPPPSGLSSTDTQYF. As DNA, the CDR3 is TGTGACAGCTCACCACCGCCTAGCGGATTATCTAGCACAGATACGCAGTATTTT.

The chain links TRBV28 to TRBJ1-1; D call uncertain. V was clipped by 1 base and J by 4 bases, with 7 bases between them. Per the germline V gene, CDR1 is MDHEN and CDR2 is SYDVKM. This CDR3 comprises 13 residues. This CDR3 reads CASSLSQTTEAFF. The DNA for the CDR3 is TGTGCCAGCAGTTTATCTCAGACCACTGAAGCTTTCTTT.

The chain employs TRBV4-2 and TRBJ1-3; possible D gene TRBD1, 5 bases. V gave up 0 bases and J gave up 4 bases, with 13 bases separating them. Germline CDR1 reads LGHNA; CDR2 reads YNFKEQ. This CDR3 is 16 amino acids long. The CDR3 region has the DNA TGTGCCAGCAGCCAAGATCGGGGGGTGTTAGGAAACACCATATATTTT. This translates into CASSQDRGVLGNTIYF.

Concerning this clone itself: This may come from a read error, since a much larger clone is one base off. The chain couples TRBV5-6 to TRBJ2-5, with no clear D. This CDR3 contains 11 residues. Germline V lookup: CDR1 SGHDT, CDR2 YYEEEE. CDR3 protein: CASSLQDTQYF. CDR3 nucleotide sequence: TGTGCCAGCAGCTTGCAAGATACCCAGTACTTC.

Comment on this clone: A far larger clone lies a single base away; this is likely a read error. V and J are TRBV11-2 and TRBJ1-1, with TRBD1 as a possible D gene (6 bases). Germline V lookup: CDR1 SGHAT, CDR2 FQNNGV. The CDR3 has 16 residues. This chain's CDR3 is CTSSPYRESPNTEAFF. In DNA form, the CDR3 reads TGTACCAGCAGCCCCTACAGGGAGTCCCCGAACACTGAAGCTTTCTTT.

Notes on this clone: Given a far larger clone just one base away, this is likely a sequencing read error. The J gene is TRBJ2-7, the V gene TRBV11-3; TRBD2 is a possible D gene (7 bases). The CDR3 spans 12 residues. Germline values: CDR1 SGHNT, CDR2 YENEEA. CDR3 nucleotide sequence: TGTGCCAACAGCTTGGGGGGGCGAGAGCAGTACTTC. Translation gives CANSLGGREQYF.

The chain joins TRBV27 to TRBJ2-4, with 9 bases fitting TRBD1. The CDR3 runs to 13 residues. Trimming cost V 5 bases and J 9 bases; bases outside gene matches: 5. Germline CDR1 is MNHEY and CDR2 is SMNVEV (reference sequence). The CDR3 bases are TGTGCCAGCAGTGCCGACAGGGGGGGCATTCAGTACTTC. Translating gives CASSADRGGIQYF.

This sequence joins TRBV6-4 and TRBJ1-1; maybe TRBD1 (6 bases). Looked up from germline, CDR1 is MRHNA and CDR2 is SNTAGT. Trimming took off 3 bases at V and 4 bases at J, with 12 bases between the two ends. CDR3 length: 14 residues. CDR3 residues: CASSDRGMSTEAFF. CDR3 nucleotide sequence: TGTGCCAGCAGTGATAGGGGGATGAGCACTGAAGCTTTCTTT.

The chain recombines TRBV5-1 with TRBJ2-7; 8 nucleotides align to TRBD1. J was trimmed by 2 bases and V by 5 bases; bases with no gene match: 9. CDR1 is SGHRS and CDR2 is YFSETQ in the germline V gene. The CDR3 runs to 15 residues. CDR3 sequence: CASRSPRGQAYEQYF. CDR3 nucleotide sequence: TGCGCCAGCAGAAGCCCTCGGGGACAGGCCTACGAGCAGTACTTC.

DNA for the CDR3: TGCGCCAGCACCCTGGTGTTGGGGACTAGCGGCAATGAGCAGTTCTTC. This encodes CASTLVLGTSGNEQFF. The genes are TRBV5-1 and TRBJ2-1, with 11 bases fitting TRBD2. V shed 6 bases and J 6 bases; nucleotides not matched to a gene: 11. Germline V lookup: CDR1 SGHRS, CDR2 YFSETQ. The length of the CDR3 is 16 residues.

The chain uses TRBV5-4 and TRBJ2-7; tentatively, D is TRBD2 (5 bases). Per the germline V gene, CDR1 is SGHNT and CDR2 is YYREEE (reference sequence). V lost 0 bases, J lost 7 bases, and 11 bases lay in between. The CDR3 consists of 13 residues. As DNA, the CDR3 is TGTGCCAGCAGCTTGGATCTAGCCGGTGAGCAGTACTTC. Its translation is CASSLDLAGEQYF.